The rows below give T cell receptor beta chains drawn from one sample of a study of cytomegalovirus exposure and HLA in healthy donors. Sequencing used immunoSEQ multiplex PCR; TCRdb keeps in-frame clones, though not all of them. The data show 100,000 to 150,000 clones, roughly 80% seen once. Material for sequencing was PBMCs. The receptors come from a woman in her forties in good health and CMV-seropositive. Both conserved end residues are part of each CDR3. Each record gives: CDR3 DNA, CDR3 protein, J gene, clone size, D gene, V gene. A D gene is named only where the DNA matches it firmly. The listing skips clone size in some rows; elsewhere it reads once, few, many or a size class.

cdr3_nt: TGTGCCAGCAGTTTATCCCGCCGGTCGAACGGCTACACCTTC
cdr3_aa: CASSLSRRSNGYTF
j_call: TRBJ1-2
clone_size: few
d_call: NA
v_call: TRBV27

cdr3_nt: TGCGCCAGCAGCCAAGAAGGGAGTGGGAGGGGCACAGATACGCAGTATTTT
cdr3_aa: CASSQEGSGRGTDTQYF
j_call: TRBJ2-3
clone_size: NA
d_call: TRBD2
v_call: TRBV4-1

cdr3_nt: TGTGCCCTAAAAGCGGGAGGACCCTACGAGCAGTACTTC
cdr3_aa: CALKAGGPYEQYF
j_call: TRBJ2-7
clone_size: NA
d_call: TRBD2
v_call: TRBV6-1

cdr3_nt: TGTGCCAGCAGGGGAGCCGGGACTAGCCACGAGCAGTACTTC
cdr3_aa: CASRGAGTSHEQYF
j_call: TRBJ2-7
clone_size: NA
d_call: TRBD2
v_call: TRBV6-5

cdr3_nt: TGTGCCAGCAGTTACGCAGGGCCCCTCAATGAGCAGTTCTTC
cdr3_aa: CASSYAGPLNEQFF
j_call: TRBJ2-1
clone_size: NA
d_call: NA
v_call: TRBV6-5

cdr3_nt: TGTGCCAGCAGCTTAGACGGTTCCCAAGAGACCCAGTACTTC
cdr3_aa: CASSLDGSQETQYF
j_call: TRBJ2-5
clone_size: NA
d_call: NA
v_call: TRBV7-8

cdr3_nt: TGTGCCAGCAGCGTAGTTGACTCCCCCACCGGGGAGCTGTTTTTT
cdr3_aa: CASSVVDSPTGELFF
j_call: TRBJ2-2
clone_size: once
d_call: NA
v_call: TRBV9

cdr3_nt: TGCGCCAGCAGCCAAGGGGGGAGGGATACGCAGTATTTT
cdr3_aa: CASSQGGRDTQYF
j_call: TRBJ2-3
clone_size: NA
d_call: NA
v_call: TRBV4-1

cdr3_nt: TGTGCCAGTAGTCCACAGGAGAACACTGAAGCTTTCTTT
cdr3_aa: CASSPQENTEAFF
j_call: TRBJ1-1
clone_size: NA
d_call: NA
v_call: TRBV19

cdr3_nt: TGTGCCAGCAGCGCGGGGGGATCCGAGGCGGGCATTCAGTACTTC
cdr3_aa: CASSAGGSEAGIQYF
j_call: TRBJ2-4
clone_size: NA
d_call: TRBD2
v_call: TRBV9

cdr3_nt: TGTGCCAGCAGTTTATCCTCGGGGGGTTTGGCTTTCTTT
cdr3_aa: CASSLSSGGLAFF
j_call: TRBJ1-1
clone_size: NA
d_call: NA
v_call: TRBV27

cdr3_nt: TGTGCCAGCAGCCCATCCGGGACAGCCAATTCACCCCTCCACTTT
cdr3_aa: CASSPSGTANSPLHF
j_call: TRBJ1-6
clone_size: NA
d_call: TRBD1
v_call: TRBV7-8

cdr3_nt: TGCGCCAGCAGCTCCGGGGGGACCCTCACTGAAGCTTTCTTT
cdr3_aa: CASSSGGTLTEAFF
j_call: TRBJ1-1
clone_size: NA
d_call: NA
v_call: TRBV5-1

cdr3_nt: TGCGCCAGCAGGGGGGGGGTCCAAGAAGCTTTCTTT
cdr3_aa: CASRGGVQEAFF
j_call: TRBJ1-1
clone_size: NA
d_call: NA
v_call: TRBV5-1

cdr3_nt: TGTGCCTGGAGTCTCACAGGGGGCCTTGAAGCTTTCTTT
cdr3_aa: CAWSLTGGLEAFF
j_call: TRBJ1-1
clone_size: few
d_call: TRBD1
v_call: TRBV30

cdr3_nt: TGTGCCAGCAGCCCCCTAGCGGTAACCTACGAGCAGTACTTC
cdr3_aa: CASSPLAVTYEQYF
j_call: TRBJ2-7
clone_size: NA
d_call: TRBD2
v_call: TRBV9

cdr3_nt: TGTGCCAGTACCCCGGGGGTTCGACCGAACACTGAAGCTTTCTTT
cdr3_aa: CASTPGVRPNTEAFF
j_call: TRBJ1-1
clone_size: NA
d_call: NA
v_call: TRBV19

cdr3_nt: TGTGCCAGCAGGGCCGGGACGGGACTTAATGAGCAGTTCTTC
cdr3_aa: CASRAGTGLNEQFF
j_call: TRBJ2-1
clone_size: NA
d_call: NA
v_call: TRBV27

cdr3_nt: TGCGCCAGCAGCTTGGAACAGGGGTACGAGCAGTACTTC
cdr3_aa: CASSLEQGYEQYF
j_call: TRBJ2-7
clone_size: once
d_call: TRBD1
v_call: TRBV5-1

cdr3_nt: TGTGCCAGCAGCAGAACCGCAGATGAGCAGTACTTC
cdr3_aa: CASSRTADEQYF
j_call: TRBJ2-7
clone_size: once
d_call: NA
v_call: TRBV7-9

cdr3_nt: TGCGCCAGCTCAACCGGACAGGGAAGGGCAGATACGCAGTATTTT
cdr3_aa: CASSTGQGRADTQYF
j_call: TRBJ2-3
clone_size: NA
d_call: TRBD1
v_call: TRBV5-1

cdr3_nt: TGTGCCAGCGGTTTCGGGGGGGGATATAGGGAGACCCAGTACTTC
cdr3_aa: CASGFGGGYRETQYF
j_call: TRBJ2-5
clone_size: NA
d_call: NA
v_call: TRBV21-1

cdr3_nt: TGTGCCAGCAGCGTCCGGGACAGGGGGGGAATACACTATGGCTACACCTTC
cdr3_aa: CASSVRDRGGIHYGYTF
j_call: TRBJ1-2
clone_size: NA
d_call: TRBD1
v_call: TRBV5-6

cdr3_nt: TGTGCCAGCAGTGACACACAGGGGATAGTGTCTTCACCCCTCCACTTT
cdr3_aa: CASSDTQGIVSSPLHF
j_call: TRBJ1-6
clone_size: NA
d_call: TRBD1
v_call: TRBV25-1

cdr3_nt: TGTGCCAGTAGTATTTCCGGAGTTCTCTACACCTTC
cdr3_aa: CASSISGVLYTF
j_call: TRBJ1-2
clone_size: few
d_call: NA
v_call: TRBV19

cdr3_nt: TGTGCCAGCAGTGTAGGCAATAGCTCACCCCTCCACTTT
cdr3_aa: CASSVGNSSPLHF
j_call: TRBJ1-6
clone_size: NA
d_call: NA
v_call: TRBV2

cdr3_nt: TGCAGCGTTGTTTGGACTCGGCGGGAGAAAGAGACCCAGTACTTC
cdr3_aa: CSVVWTRREKETQYF
j_call: TRBJ2-5
clone_size: NA
d_call: TRBD2
v_call: TRBV29-1

cdr3_nt: TGTGCTAGTGGTTTAGGACAGGGGAACACTGAAGCTTTCTTT
cdr3_aa: CASGLGQGNTEAFF
j_call: TRBJ1-1
clone_size: NA
d_call: TRBD1
v_call: TRBV12-5

cdr3_nt: TGTGCCAGCAGTAACGGGGATCTCCCCTACGAGCAGTACTTC
cdr3_aa: CASSNGDLPYEQYF
j_call: TRBJ2-7
clone_size: few
d_call: NA
v_call: TRBV27

cdr3_nt: TGTGCCAGCAGCGTCAGGGGAACTAATGAAAAACTGTTTTTT
cdr3_aa: CASSVRGTNEKLFF
j_call: TRBJ1-4
clone_size: NA
d_call: NA
v_call: TRBV9

cdr3_nt: TGTGCCAGCAGCTTCCCTTACACAGATACGCAGTATTTT
cdr3_aa: CASSFPYTDTQYF
j_call: TRBJ2-3
clone_size: NA
d_call: NA
v_call: TRBV11-2

cdr3_nt: TGTGCCAGCAGGTCTTACCAGGGACTAGCGGGATGGGATGAGCAGTTCTTC
cdr3_aa: CASRSYQGLAGWDEQFF
j_call: TRBJ2-1
clone_size: NA
d_call: TRBD2
v_call: TRBV2

cdr3_nt: TGTGCCTGGCGGACTAGCGCAGAGACCCAGTACTTC
cdr3_aa: CAWRTSAETQYF
j_call: TRBJ2-5
clone_size: once
d_call: TRBD2
v_call: TRBV30

cdr3_nt: TGTGCCAGCAGCTTCGGGACTAGCAGTACAGAGCAGTACTTC
cdr3_aa: CASSFGTSSTEQYF
j_call: TRBJ2-7
clone_size: NA
d_call: TRBD2
v_call: TRBV5-6

cdr3_nt: TGTGCCATCGGACTTGGAGAGACCCAGTACTTC
cdr3_aa: CAIGLGETQYF
j_call: TRBJ2-5
clone_size: NA
d_call: NA
v_call: TRBV10-3

cdr3_nt: TGCGCCAGCAGCTCCCATAACAGGGAAGGGAACTATGGCTACACCTTC
cdr3_aa: CASSSHNREGNYGYTF
j_call: TRBJ1-2
clone_size: once
d_call: NA
v_call: TRBV5-1

cdr3_nt: TGTGCCAGTAGTGTCACAGGTGCAGCTGAAGCTTTCTTT
cdr3_aa: CASSVTGAAEAFF
j_call: TRBJ1-1
clone_size: NA
d_call: NA
v_call: TRBV19

cdr3_nt: TGTGCCAGCAGCCCGGGACAGGGAACGAAAAATGAGCAGTTCTTC
cdr3_aa: CASSPGQGTKNEQFF
j_call: TRBJ2-1
clone_size: NA
d_call: TRBD1
v_call: TRBV7-8

cdr3_nt: TGTGCCAGCAGTTTAACCGGGACTAGCTTAAGGGAGCAGTACTTC
cdr3_aa: CASSLTGTSLREQYF
j_call: TRBJ2-7
clone_size: NA
d_call: TRBD2
v_call: TRBV27

cdr3_nt: TGTGCCAGCAGTTACCCAACAGGGACCAACTATGGCTACACCTTC
cdr3_aa: CASSYPTGTNYGYTF
j_call: TRBJ1-2
clone_size: NA
d_call: NA
v_call: TRBV6-6

cdr3_nt: TGTGCCAGCGGGATCTTACAGGGTGCGCCTCAGCCCCAGCATTTT
cdr3_aa: CASGILQGAPQPQHF
j_call: TRBJ1-5
clone_size: few
d_call: NA
v_call: TRBV27

cdr3_nt: TGTGCCAGCAGCCGTAGCGGGACAACGTACAATGAGCAGTTCTTC
cdr3_aa: CASSRSGTTYNEQFF
j_call: TRBJ2-1
clone_size: NA
d_call: TRBD2
v_call: TRBV6-1

cdr3_nt: TGTGCCAGCAGGCCCTACAGGGGAGGCACTGAAGCTTTCTTT
cdr3_aa: CASRPYRGGTEAFF
j_call: TRBJ1-1
clone_size: NA
d_call: TRBD1
v_call: TRBV6-6

cdr3_nt: TGTGCCAGCAGCTTGGGGGGGGAGTCTGAAGCTTTCTTT
cdr3_aa: CASSLGGESEAFF
j_call: TRBJ1-1
clone_size: NA
d_call: NA
v_call: TRBV5-8

cdr3_nt: TGTGCCAGCAGTTACTCTAGGACAGGGGAGGGAGGCTACACCTTC
cdr3_aa: CASSYSRTGEGGYTF
j_call: TRBJ1-2
clone_size: NA
d_call: TRBD1
v_call: TRBV6-6